The 20 T cell receptor beta chains presented below share a single source sample, sequenced in a study of control samples from healthy donors and cancer patients. Repertoires were generated with immunoSEQ multiplex PCR, while TCRdb's copy carries only in-frame clones and drops some. The profile shows roughly 43,000 clones, approximately 94% of them singletons. Sequenced input: blood. Receptors were obtained from a man between 60 and 75 years old in good health.

In this sample, this clone turned up once. The rearrangement uses TRBV5-6 and TRBJ1-2; D might be TRBD1 (5 bases). This CDR3 has 14 residues. V was clipped by 0 bases and J by 2 bases, with 8 bases between them. CDR1 SGHDT and CDR2 YYEEEE come from the germline V gene. The CDR3 spells CASSLVGVNYGYTF. CDR3 coding DNA: TGTGCCAGCAGCTTGGTGGGGGTGAACTATGGCTACACCTTC.

V usage is TRBV5-1 and J usage is TRBJ1-1; no firm D call. Germline lookup yields CDR1 SGHRS and CDR2 YFSETQ. V was clipped by 0 bases and J by 0 bases, with 9 bases between them. The CDR3 runs 15 residues. The CDR3 sequence is CASSLEVGLNTEAFF. In DNA form, the CDR3 reads TGCGCCAGCAGCTTGGAAGTGGGATTGAACACTGAAGCTTTCTTT.

The CDR3 is CASSRDREAFF. The CDR3 DNA follows: TGTGCCAGCAGTAGGGACAGGGAAGCTTTCTTT. The chain has TRBV6-5 and TRBJ1-1; 8 bases map to TRBD1. In germline, CDR1 is MNHEY, CDR2 SVGAGI. The CDR3 has 11 residues. After removal of 5 bases from V and 8 bases from J, the junction contained 1 base not matched to a gene.

The table lists this clone with a few counts. J is TRBJ1-5 and V is TRBV11-2; the D gene is possibly TRBD1 (5 bases). The V end was cut by 5 bases, the J end by 9 bases, with 14 bases between. The CDR3 runs 13 residues. Germline values: CDR1 SGHAT, CDR2 FQNNGV. CDR3 amino acids: CASSADSLSPQHF. Here the CDR3 DNA reads TGTGCCAGCAGCGCTGACAGCCTGTCGCCCCAGCATTTT.

The V and J genes are TRBV11-3 and TRBJ1-1, with TRBD1 as a possible D gene (6 bases). The germline V and J ends were trimmed by 0 bases and 8 bases, with 22 bases remaining between them. CDR1 and CDR2 (germline): SGHNT, YENEEA. The CDR3 is 17 amino acids. CDR3 sequence reads: CASSLEISLAGGEEAFF. In DNA form, the CDR3 reads TGTGCCAGCAGCTTAGAGATATCCCTGGCGGGGGGCGAGGAAGCTTTCTTT.

Here the CDR3 reads CAWSVGTTSYEQYF. The CDR3 DNA is TGTGCCTGGAGTGTGGGGACTACCTCCTACGAGCAGTACTTC. This sequence joins TRBV30 and TRBJ2-7; TRBD2 agrees at 7 bases. J gave up 0 bases and V 0 bases, and 2 bases lay outside the gene matches. This CDR3 region has 14 residues. Per germline, CDR1 GTSNPN and CDR2 SVGIG (reference sequence).

This rearrangement joins TRBV5-6 to TRBJ1-4; a possible D gene is TRBD1 (6 bases). The CDR3 covers 17 residues. CDR1 is SGHDT, CDR2 YYEEEE, per germline. The germline V and J ends were trimmed by 4 bases and 0 bases, with 16 bases remaining between them. CDR3 amino acids: CASSPPGQISTNEKLFF. The DNA for the CDR3 is TGTGCCAGCAGCCCCCCAGGACAGATCTCAACTAATGAAAAACTGTTTTTT.

The chain has TRBV28 and TRBJ2-3; no reliable D call. Germline CDR1 is MDHEN and CDR2 is SYDVKM. Trimming cost V 1 base and J 0 bases, with 8 bases left between them. This CDR3 is built from 15 residues. The CDR3 region has the DNA TGTGCCAGCAGTTTATCCCAGCTTAGCACAGATACGCAGTATTTT. The encoded protein is CASSLSQLSTDTQYF.

This clone was counted only a few times. V usage is TRBV3-1 (or the pseudogene TRBV3-2) and J usage is TRBJ2-3, with 11 bases aligning to TRBD2. Germline loops: CDR1 LGHDT, CDR2 YNNKEL (reference sequence). With V trimmed by 1 base and J by 1 base, 1 base remained unmatched. The CDR3 loop spans 16 amino acids. CDR3 bases: TGTGCCAGCAGCCAAGGTAGCGGGAGGGGCACAGATACGCAGTATTTT. Translating gives CASSQGSGRGTDTQYF.

The rearrangement joins TRBV9 to TRBJ2-7, with 7 bases lining up with TRBD2. V gave up 0 bases and J gave up 7 bases; unmatched junction bases: 7. The CDR3 loop spans 14 amino acids. In germline, CDR1 is SGDLS, CDR2 YYNGEE. The CDR3 protein is CASSVGGGEEEQYF. The CDR3 nucleotides are TGTGCCAGCAGCGTAGGCGGGGGTGAGGAGGAGCAGTACTTC.

The chain links TRBV29-1 to TRBJ1-2, with a tentative D call TRBD1 (6 bases). Deletions cut 4 bases from V and 4 bases from J, with 19 bases between. The germline CDR1 and CDR2 sequences are SQVTM and ANQGSEA. The CDR3 spans 15 residues. This CDR3 reads CSVGPSSGAIYGYTF. CDR3 DNA: TGCAGCGTTGGGCCTTCGTCAGGGGCGATCTATGGCTACACCTTC.

This sequence joins TRBV19 and TRBJ1-1; weak D call: TRBD1 (5 bases). Germline CDR1 reads LNHDA; CDR2 reads SQIVND (reference sequence). V was cut by 9 bases and J by 2 bases, with 16 bases left in between. CDR3 size: 14 residues. CDR3 protein: CARVRGPTNTEAFF. The CDR3 DNA follows: TGTGCCAGGGTGCGGGGACCGACTAACACTGAAGCTTTCTTT. The full variable domain, rest sourced from reference TRBV19 and TRBJ1-1, is DGGITQSPKYLFRKEGQNVTLSCEQNLNHDAMYWYRQDPGQGLRLIYYSQIVNDFQKGDIAEGYSVSREKKESFPLTVTSAQKNPTAFYLCARVRGPTNTEAFFGQGTRLTVV.

The chain links TRBV10-3 to TRBJ1-5; D ambiguous. Germline V gene data show CDR1 as ENHRY and CDR2 as SYGVKD. The CDR3 is 13 amino acids. The V end was cut by 4 bases, the J end by 1 base, with 5 bases between. CDR3 region: CAISGRSNQPQHF. The CDR3 DNA reads as TGTGCCATCAGTGGACGGAGCAATCAGCCCCAGCATTTT.

This chain connects TRBV15 to TRBJ2-7; 9 bases fit TRBD1. The CDR3 is made up of 15 amino acids. V trimming: 3 bases; J trimming: 5 bases; junction bases outside the gene matches: 8. Per the germline V gene, CDR1 is LNHNV and CDR2 is YYDKDF (reference sequence). CDR3 sequence (DNA): TGTGCCACCAGCAGGGCCGGGACAGGGAGGAACGAGCAGTACTTC. Protein product: CATSRAGTGRNEQYF.

V usage is TRBV30 and J usage is TRBJ2-3, with D unresolved. The CDR3 runs to 14 residues. Germline V gene sequence: CDR1 GTSNPN, CDR2 SVGIG (reference sequence). Trimming removed 4 bases at V and 9 bases at J, with 20 bases between. The CDR3 DNA reads as TGTGCCTGGACCCCTCCCTTAATGTTGCGGACGCAGTATTTT. As protein: CAWTPPLMLRTQYF.

This clone was recorded only once. This chain joins TRBV11-2 and TRBJ2-2; D not resolved. Per the germline V gene, CDR1 is SGHAT and CDR2 is FQNNGV. This CDR3 contains 13 residues. The V end lost 0 bases, the J end lost 7 bases, and 6 bases lay between the germline ends. The CDR3 region has the DNA TGTGCCAGCAGCTTAGATCTGGTCGGGGAGCTGTTTTTT. Translation gives CASSLDLVGELFF.

This clone has just one count. The gene calls are TRBV18 and TRBJ2-1; TRBD2 is a possible D gene (6 bases). CDR3 length equals 17 residues. V shed 2 bases and J shed 4 bases, with 18 bases lying between them. The germline V gene encodes CDR1 KGHSH and CDR2 LQKENI. The CDR3 here is CASSPIGAGLKYNEQFF. CDR3 coding DNA: TGTGCCAGCTCACCAATAGGGGCGGGGCTGAAATACAATGAGCAGTTCTTC.

The chain is built from TRBV2 and TRBJ1-6, with unresolved D. The CDR3 contains 14 residues. V was cut by 8 bases and J by 5 bases, with 13 bases left in between. Germline lookup yields CDR1 SNHLY and CDR2 FYNNEI. The CDR3 is CASVSGDDNSPLHF. The CDR3 DNA is TGTGCCAGCGTGAGTGGGGATGATAATTCACCCCTCCACTTT.

The gene calls are TRBV4-1 and TRBJ2-2; 7 bases map to TRBD2. The CDR3 runs to 15 residues. V lost 0 bases and J lost 4; bases outside the gene matches: 2. The germline CDR1 and CDR2 sequences are MGHRA and YSYEKL. For the CDR3, the DNA is TGCGCCAGCAGCCAAGATGGGGGGGGCACCGGGGAGCTGTTTTTT. Its translation: CASSQDGGGTGELFF.

As concerns this clone: At one end the junction does not follow the germline gene, possibly because of a read error. The chain links TRBV7-7 to TRBJ2-1; 11 positions match TRBD2. This CDR3 has 16 residues. Germline CDR1 is SSHAT and CDR2 is FNYEAQ (reference sequence). The CDR3 nucleotides read TGTGCTAGCAGCCCATTAGCGGGAGGGAGGGGCAATGAGCAGTTCTTC. Protein sequence: CASSPLAGGRGNEQFF.